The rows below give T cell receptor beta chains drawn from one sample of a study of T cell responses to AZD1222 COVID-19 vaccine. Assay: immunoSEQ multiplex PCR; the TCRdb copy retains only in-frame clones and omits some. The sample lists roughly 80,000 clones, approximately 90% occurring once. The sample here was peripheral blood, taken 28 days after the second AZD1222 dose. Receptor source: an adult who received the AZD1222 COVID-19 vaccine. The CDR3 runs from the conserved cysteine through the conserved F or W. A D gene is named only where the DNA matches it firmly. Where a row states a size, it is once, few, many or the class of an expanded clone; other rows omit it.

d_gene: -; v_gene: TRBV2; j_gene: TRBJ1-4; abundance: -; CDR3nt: TGTGCCAGCAGTGGAAGTTTTGGTGAAAAACTGTTTTTT; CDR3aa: CASSGSFGEKLFF
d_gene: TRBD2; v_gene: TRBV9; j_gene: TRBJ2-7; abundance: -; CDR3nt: TGTGCCAGCAGCGTAGACGCCGGGACTAGCTACGAGCAGTACTTC; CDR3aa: CASSVDAGTSYEQYF
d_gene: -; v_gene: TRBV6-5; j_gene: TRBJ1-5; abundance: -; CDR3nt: TGTGCCAGCAGTTCCCCGGGACTAGATCAGCCCCAGCATTTT; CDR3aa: CASSSPGLDQPQHF
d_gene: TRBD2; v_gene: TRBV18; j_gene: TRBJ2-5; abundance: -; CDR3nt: TGTGCCAGCTCACCGTCTAGCGGGGCACAAGAGACCCAGTACTTC; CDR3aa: CASSPSSGAQETQYF
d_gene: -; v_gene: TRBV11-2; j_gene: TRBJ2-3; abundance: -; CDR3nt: TGTGCCAGCAGCTTAGGACTTCGCACAGATACGCAGTATTTT; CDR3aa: CASSLGLRTDTQYF
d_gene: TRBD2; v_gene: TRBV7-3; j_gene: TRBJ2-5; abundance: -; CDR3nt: TGTGCCAGCAGCTACGGACTAGGGGAGACCCAGTACTTC; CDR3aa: CASSYGLGETQYF
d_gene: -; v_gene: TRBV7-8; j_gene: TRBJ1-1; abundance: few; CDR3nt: TGTGCCAGCAGCCCCCAACAGGGACGGAACACTGAAGCTTTCTTT; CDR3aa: CASSPQQGRNTEAFF
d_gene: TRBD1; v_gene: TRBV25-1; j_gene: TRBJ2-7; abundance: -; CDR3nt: TGTGCCAGCAGTGAAGACAGGGGCCCCCGAGATGAGCAGTACTTC; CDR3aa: CASSEDRGPRDEQYF
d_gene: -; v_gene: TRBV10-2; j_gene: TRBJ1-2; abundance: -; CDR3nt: TGCGCCAGCAGTCAGGACAACCTGAGCTATGGCTACACCTTC; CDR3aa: CASSQDNLSYGYTF
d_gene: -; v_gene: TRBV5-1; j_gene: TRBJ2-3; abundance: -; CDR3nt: TGCGCCAGCACCACGGGGGGCCGAAGCACAGATACGCAGTATTTT; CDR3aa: CASTTGGRSTDTQYF
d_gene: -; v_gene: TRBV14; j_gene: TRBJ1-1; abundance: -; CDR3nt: TGTGCCAGCAGCCACGTAACGAGTGAAGCTTTCTTT; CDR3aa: CASSHVTSEAFF
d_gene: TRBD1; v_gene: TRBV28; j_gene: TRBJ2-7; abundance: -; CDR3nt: TGTGCCAGCAGTACTACAGGGGTAGCCTACGAGCAGTACTTC; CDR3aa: CASSTTGVAYEQYF
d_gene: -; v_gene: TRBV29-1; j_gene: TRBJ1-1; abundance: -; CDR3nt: TGCAGCGTGAGCCCCCCTGAAGCTTTCTTT; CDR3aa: CSVSPPEAFF
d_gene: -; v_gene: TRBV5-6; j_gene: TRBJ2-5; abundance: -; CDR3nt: TGTGCCAGCAGCCCCCCGTTGAGCCAAGAGACCCAGTACTTC; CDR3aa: CASSPPLSQETQYF
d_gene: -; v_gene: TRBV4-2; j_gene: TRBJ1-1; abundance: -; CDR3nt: TGTGCCAGCAGCCAAGATGCCACGGGTTCCATGAACACTGAAGCTTTCTTT; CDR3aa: CASSQDATGSMNTEAFF
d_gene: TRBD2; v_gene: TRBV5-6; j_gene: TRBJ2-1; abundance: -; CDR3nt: TGTGCCAGCAGCTTGTTTCCTGGCGGGAGTTACAATGAGCAGTTCTTC; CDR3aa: CASSLFPGGSYNEQFF
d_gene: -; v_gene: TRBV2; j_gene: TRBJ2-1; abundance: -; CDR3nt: TGTGCCCTCAAAGAAGGCCGGGACAATGAGCAGTTCTTC; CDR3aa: CALKEGRDNEQFF
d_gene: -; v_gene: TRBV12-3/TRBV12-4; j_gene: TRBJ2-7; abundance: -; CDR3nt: TGTGCCAGCAGTTTAGCGGTCCCCTACGAGCAGTACTTC; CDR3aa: CASSLAVPYEQYF
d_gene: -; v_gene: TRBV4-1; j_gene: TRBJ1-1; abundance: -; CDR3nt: TGCGCCAGCAGCCAAGGCACCCTCCTAAGGACATCAATGAACACTGAAGCTTTCTTT; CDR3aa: CASSQGTLLRTSMNTEAFF
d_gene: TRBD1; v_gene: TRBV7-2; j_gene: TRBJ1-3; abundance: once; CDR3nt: TGTGCCAGCAGCCCTGACAGGGTTGGAAACACCATATATTTT; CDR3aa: CASSPDRVGNTIYF
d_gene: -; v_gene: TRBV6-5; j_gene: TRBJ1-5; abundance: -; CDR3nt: TGTGCCAGCAGCCTCGACCGTGATCAGCCCCAGCATTTT; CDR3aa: CASSLDRDQPQHF
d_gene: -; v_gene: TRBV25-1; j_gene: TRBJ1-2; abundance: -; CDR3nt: TGTGCCAGCAGCCCGGGGTATCGGGGCTACACCTTC; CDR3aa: CASSPGYRGYTF
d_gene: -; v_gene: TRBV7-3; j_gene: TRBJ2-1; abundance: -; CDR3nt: TGTGCCAGCAGCTCCCCACTTATTCCTGAGCAGTTCTTC; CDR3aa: CASSSPLIPEQFF
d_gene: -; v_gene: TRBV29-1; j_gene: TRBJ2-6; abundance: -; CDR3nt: TGCAGCGTTGAAGTGGCAGTGGGCAGGGTGGCTGGGGCCAACGTCCTGACTTTC; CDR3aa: CSVEVAVGRVAGANVLTF
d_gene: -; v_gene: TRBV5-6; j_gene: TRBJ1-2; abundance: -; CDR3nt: TGTGCCAGCAGCTTGGGATCGGTTGGCTATGGCTACACCTTC; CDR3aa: CASSLGSVGYGYTF
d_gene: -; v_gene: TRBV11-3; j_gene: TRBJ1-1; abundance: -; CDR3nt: TGTGCCAGCAGCCGACTTAGCACTGAAGCTTTCTTT; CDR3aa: CASSRLSTEAFF
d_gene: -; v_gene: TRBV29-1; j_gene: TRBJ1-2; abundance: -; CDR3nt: TGCAGCGTTGAAGGGGGAGGCGACGGCTACACCTTC; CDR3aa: CSVEGGGDGYTF
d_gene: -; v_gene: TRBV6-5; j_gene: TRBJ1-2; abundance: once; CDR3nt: TGTGCCAGTGGAACAGGGTTCTATGGCTACACCTTC; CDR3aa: CASGTGFYGYTF
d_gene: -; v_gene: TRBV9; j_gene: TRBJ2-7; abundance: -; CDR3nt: TGTGCCAGCAGCAATCAGGTTACCTACGAGCAGTACTTC; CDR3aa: CASSNQVTYEQYF
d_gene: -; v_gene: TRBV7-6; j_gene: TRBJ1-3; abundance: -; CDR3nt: TGTGCCAGCAGCCTTGCAGGCTCTGGAAACACCATATATTTT; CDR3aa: CASSLAGSGNTIYF
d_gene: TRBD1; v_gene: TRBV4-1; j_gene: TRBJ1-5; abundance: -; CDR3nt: TGCGCCAGCAGCCAAGGGCAGGGGGTCAATCAGCCCCAGCATTTT; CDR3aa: CASSQGQGVNQPQHF